Below, one TCR beta chain is given with its context. Its antigen is as yet unknown. Here immunoSEQ multiplex PCR was the method, and the copy in TCRdb shows in-frame clones only, minus some. The sample has some 180,000 clones, 90% to 95% seen once; the top ten hold 0.8% to 1.3%. The data stem from a study of T cell responses to AZD1222 COVID-19 vaccine. Notes on the study in general: Breadth and depth of Spike-specific TCRs rose after two AZD1222 doses.

V shed 3 bases and J 8 bases; nucleotides not matched to a gene: 6. Germline CDR1 MRHNA, CDR2 SNTAGT. The CDR3 length is 14 residues. The gene calls are TRBV6-4 and TRBJ1-4, with 7 bases aligning to TRBD1. The TCR was taken from an adult who received the MenACWY meningococcal vaccine as a control. The specimen was peripheral blood, collected 28 days after the second dose of the MenACWY control vaccine. The CDR3 nucleotides are TGTGCCAGCAGTGATCAGGGGGTGTACGAAAAACTGTTTTTT. It codes for CASSDQGVYEKLFF.